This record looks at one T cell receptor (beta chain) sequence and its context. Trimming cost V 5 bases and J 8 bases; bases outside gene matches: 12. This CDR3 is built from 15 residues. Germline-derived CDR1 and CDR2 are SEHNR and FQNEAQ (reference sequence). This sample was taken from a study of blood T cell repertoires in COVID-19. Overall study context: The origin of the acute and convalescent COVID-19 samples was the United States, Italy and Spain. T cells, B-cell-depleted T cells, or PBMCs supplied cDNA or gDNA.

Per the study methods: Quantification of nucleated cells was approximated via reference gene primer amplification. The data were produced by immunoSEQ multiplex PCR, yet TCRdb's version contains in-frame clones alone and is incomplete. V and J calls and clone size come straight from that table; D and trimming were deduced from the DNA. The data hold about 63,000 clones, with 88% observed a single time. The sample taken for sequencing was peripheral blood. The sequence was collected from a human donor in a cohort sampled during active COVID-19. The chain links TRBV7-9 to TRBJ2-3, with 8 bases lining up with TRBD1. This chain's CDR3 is CASSQDREVSGTQYF. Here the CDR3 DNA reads TGTGCCAGCAGCCAGGACAGGGAGGTGTCGGGTACGCAGTATTTT.